The source of this T cell receptor beta chain is a study of vaccination and CD4 T cells after COVID-19. Study in general: Stimulation of cells relied on overlapping spike peptides derived from SARS-CoV-2, HCoV-NL63, HCoV-OC43 and HCoV-229E. A CEFX pool, an HIV-1 Nef pool, or no peptide went to control cultures.

Cultured CD4+ T-cell DNA underwent Oncomine TCR Beta short-read sequencing. TCRdb independently ran MiXCR on the PCR reads; one entry per CDR3 protein. The sample shows more than 6,000 distinct CDR3 sequences, around 33% of them seen only once. Germline assignment: CDR1 SGHKS and CDR2 YYEKEE (reference sequence). The CDR3 loop spans 13 amino acids. The ends were cut back, 3 bases at V and 4 bases at J, with 9 bases in the middle. Remarks on this clonotype: As yet, its antigen is unknown.

Treatment described: approximately nine-day PBMC culture with coronavirus spike peptide pools or control peptides (ViraFEST assay). Gathering of the CD4+ T cells, from the unexposed donor, took place before the COVID-19 pandemic (2011-2018). The TCR was taken from a human donor in good health. Sequencing was performed on CD4+ T cells from blood, cultured in vitro. The chain has TRBV5-5 and TRBJ2-3, with a tentative D call TRBD2 (6 bases). DNA of the CDR3: TGTGCCAGCAGCTCCCCGGGGGCAGATACGCAGTATTTT. This translates into CASSSPGADTQYF.